This T cell receptor (beta chain) is from a study of cytomegalovirus exposure and HLA in healthy donors. The primer mix had 60 Vbeta and 13 Jbeta primers. Here immunoSEQ multiplex PCR was the method, and the copy in TCRdb shows in-frame clones only, minus some. The data hold fewer than 200,000 clones, with approximately 80% observed a single time. Remarks on this clone: The antigen is unknown.

General study results and limits: Three CMV-associated chains were confirmed in vitro to be specific for CMV antigens.

The specimen was PBMCs. This receptor was obtained from a woman in her forties or fifties in good health and CMV-seronegative.

This CDR3 reads CASSRPGGAVYEQYF. Written as DNA, the CDR3 is TGTGCCAGCAGTCGACCGGGGGGGGCTGTCTACGAGCAGTACTTC. The V and J genes are TRBV2 and TRBJ2-7; 8 bases are shared with TRBD2. The CDR3 contains 15 residues. Germline CDR1 is SNHLY and CDR2 is FYNNEI. The ends lost 5 bases at V and 3 bases at J; junction bases unmatched: 9.